The rows below give T cell receptor beta chains drawn from one sample of a study of graft-versus-host responses after intestinal transplantation. Sequenced by immunoSEQ multiplex PCR; TCRdb stores in-frame clones only, minus some. This sample yields tens of thousands of clones, of which approximately 88% are seen a single time; 2.5% belongs to the top ten. No cognate antigen is known for these TCRs. The sequences come from unstimulated CD8+ T cells sorted from spleen or lymph node cells, collected before intestinal transplant. All receptors derive from a human donor who received an intestinal transplant. Both conserved end residues are part of each CDR3. D genes are given only for firm matches. Some rows have no size entry. The others give once, few or many, or a class for an expanded clone.

V: TRBV7-7
J: TRBJ2-1
D: TRBD2
size: -
CDR3: CASSLWGLAGGPSEQFF
DNA: TGTGCTAGCAGCTTATGGGGACTAGCGGGGGGGCCCAGTGAGCAGTTCTTC

V: TRBV9
J: TRBJ2-1
D: TRBD2
size: -
CDR3: CASGGVTEQFF
DNA: TGTGCCAGCGGGGGGGTTACTGAGCAGTTCTTC

V: TRBV4-2
J: TRBJ1-6
D: TRBD1
size: once
CDR3: CASSHNTGADNSPLHF
DNA: TGTGCCAGCAGCCATAACACAGGGGCCGATAATTCACCCCTCCACTTT

V: TRBV4-1
J: TRBJ2-7
D: TRBD1
size: -
CDR3: CASSQAEPTGEHYEQYF
DNA: TGCGCCAGCAGCCAAGCAGAGCCGACAGGGGAGCACTACGAGCAGTACTTC

V: TRBV5-1
J: TRBJ2-3
D: TRBD1
size: -
CDR3: CASSLGQGLDTQYF
DNA: TGCGCCAGCAGCTTAGGACAGGGCCTAGATACGCAGTATTTT

V: TRBV7-8
J: TRBJ2-5
D: TRBD2
size: -
CDR3: CASSLVLAGGETQYF
DNA: TGTGCCAGCAGCTTAGTACTAGCGGGAGGGGAGACCCAGTACTTC

V: TRBV27
J: TRBJ2-7
D: -
size: -
CDR3: CASSLVQADEQYF
DNA: TGTGCCAGCAGTTTAGTACAGGCCGACGAGCAGTACTTC

V: TRBV6-5
J: TRBJ1-2
D: TRBD1
size: -
CDR3: CASSYGPGQGRGYTF
DNA: TGTGCCAGCAGTTACGGGCCGGGACAGGGGCGAGGCTACACCTTC

V: TRBV28
J: TRBJ1-2
D: TRBD1
size: -
CDR3: CASSSARGDQSNYGYTF
DNA: TGTGCCAGCAGTTCCGCCAGGGGGGATCAGTCTAACTATGGCTACACCTTC

V: TRBV28
J: TRBJ2-7
D: -
size: -
CDR3: CASSFQGGSYEQYF
DNA: TGTGCCAGCAGTTTCCAGGGGGGTTCCTACGAGCAGTACTTC

V: TRBV6-1
J: TRBJ2-7
D: -
size: -
CDR3: CASSLKSTYEQYF
DNA: TGTGCCAGCAGTTTAAAGTCTACCTACGAGCAGTACTTC

V: TRBV7-9
J: TRBJ2-7
D: -
size: -
CDR3: CASSLPGGSSYEQYF
DNA: TGTGCCAGCAGCTTACCAGGGGGGAGCTCCTACGAGCAGTACTTC

V: TRBV7-9
J: TRBJ1-2
D: TRBD1
size: -
CDR3: CASSLGVEGAYGYTF
DNA: TGTGCCAGCAGCTTAGGGGTAGAGGGGGCCTATGGCTACACCTTC

V: TRBV4-1
J: TRBJ2-1
D: -
size: -
CDR3: CASSQDEEYEQFF
DNA: TGCGCCAGCAGCCAAGATGAAGAGTATGAGCAGTTCTTC

V: TRBV7-9
J: TRBJ2-2
D: TRBD1
size: -
CDR3: CASSPQGGTGELFF
DNA: TGTGCCAGCAGCCCACAGGGGGGCACCGGGGAGCTGTTTTTT

V: TRBV14
J: TRBJ2-1
D: -
size: once
CDR3: CASSQGGRPPNEQFF
DNA: TGTGCCAGCAGCCAAGGGGGGCGGCCCCCCAATGAGCAGTTCTTC

V: TRBV6-1
J: TRBJ2-7
D: -
size: -
CDR3: CASSGPGERYYEQYF
DNA: TGTGCCAGCAGTGGACCGGGTGAGCGGTATTACGAGCAGTACTTC

V: TRBV5-1
J: TRBJ2-7
D: TRBD2
size: once
CDR3: CASSLEGLAVWRHEQYF
DNA: TGCGCCAGCAGCTTGGAGGGACTAGCGGTGTGGAGACACGAGCAGTACTTC

V: TRBV7-9
J: TRBJ2-7
D: -
size: -
CDR3: CASSFFHHSYEQYF
DNA: TGTGCCAGCAGCTTTTTTCATCACTCCTACGAGCAGTACTTC

V: TRBV11-2
J: TRBJ2-7
D: -
size: -
CDR3: CASRGMDGSYDEQYF
DNA: TGTGCCAGCAGGGGCATGGACGGGAGCTACGACGAGCAGTACTTC

V: TRBV4-1
J: TRBJ1-5
D: TRBD1
size: -
CDR3: CASSLQGDRENQPQHF
DNA: TGCGCCAGCAGCCTTCAAGGGGACAGAGAGAATCAGCCCCAGCATTTT

V: TRBV20-1
J: TRBJ2-5
D: -
size: -
CDR3: CSVPQETQYF
DNA: TGCAGTGTCCCTCAAGAGACCCAGTACTTC

V: TRBV7-9
J: TRBJ1-3
D: -
size: few
CDR3: CASSQRGGLASGNTIYF
DNA: TGTGCCAGCAGCCAAAGGGGGGGCCTCGCCTCTGGAAACACCATATATTTT

V: TRBV5-6
J: TRBJ2-3
D: TRBD1
size: -
CDR3: CASSLGVRQGTGPYF
DNA: TGTGCCAGCAGCTTGGGAGTTAGACAGGGTACAGGTCCGTATTTT

V: TRBV29-1
J: TRBJ2-5
D: TRBD1
size: once
CDR3: CSVEGRRQGLQETQYF
DNA: TGCAGCGTTGAAGGACGTAGACAGGGCCTCCAAGAGACCCAGTACTTC

V: TRBV5-4
J: TRBJ2-2
D: -
size: -
CDR3: CASSPRLQGRTGELFF
DNA: TGTGCCAGCAGCCCCCGCCTCCAGGGAAGGACCGGGGAGCTGTTTTTT

V: TRBV10-1
J: TRBJ2-5
D: TRBD2
size: -
CDR3: CASSAGASGETQYF
DNA: TGCGCCAGCAGCGCCGGGGCTAGCGGGGAGACCCAGTACTTC

V: TRBV4-1
J: TRBJ2-2
D: TRBD2
size: -
CDR3: CASSHEAEREMTGELFF
DNA: TGCGCCAGCAGCCATGAGGCGGAGCGGGAGATGACCGGGGAGCTGTTTTTT

V: TRBV28
J: TRBJ2-7
D: -
size: -
CDR3: CASSPRQNTYEQYF
DNA: TGTGCCAGCAGTCCCAGACAGAATACCTACGAGCAGTACTTC

V: TRBV28
J: TRBJ2-1
D: -
size: -
CDR3: CASSLWGGAPFF
DNA: TGTGCCAGCAGTTTATGGGGCGGGGCGCCGTTCTTC

V: TRBV18
J: TRBJ2-7
D: -
size: few
CDR3: CASSPWESGSYEQYF
DNA: TGTGCCAGCTCACCATGGGAGAGCGGATCCTACGAGCAGTACTTC

V: TRBV6-5
J: TRBJ2-1
D: -
size: -
CDR3: CASSQGSPSYNEQFF
DNA: TGTGCCAGCAGTCAAGGGAGCCCCTCCTACAATGAGCAGTTCTTC

V: TRBV5-6
J: TRBJ2-1
D: -
size: -
CDR3: CASSLGPLTGPNEQFF
DNA: TGTGCCAGCAGCTTGGGCCCCCTCACAGGGCCCAATGAGCAGTTCTTC

V: TRBV13
J: TRBJ2-3
D: -
size: once
CDR3: CASSLGPDTQYF
DNA: TGTGCCAGCAGCTTGGGGCCAGATACGCAGTATTTT

V: TRBV2
J: TRBJ1-2
D: TRBD1
size: -
CDR3: CASYKTGPSHGYTF
DNA: TGTGCCAGTTATAAGACAGGGCCCTCTCATGGCTACACCTTC

V: TRBV6-1
J: TRBJ1-6
D: -
size: -
CDR3: CASSDTENSPLHF
DNA: TGTGCCAGCAGTGATACTGAGAATTCACCCCTCCACTTT

V: TRBV7-8
J: TRBJ1-2
D: TRBD1
size: -
CDR3: CASSSTQGIDYGYTF
DNA: TGTGCCAGCAGCTCCACACAGGGGATAGACTATGGCTACACCTTC

V: TRBV11-2
J: TRBJ1-2
D: -
size: -
CDR3: CASSDSGEFYGYTF
DNA: TGTGCCAGCAGCGACTCCGGGGAATTTTATGGCTACACCTTC